Sequencing of this T cell receptor (beta chain) was carried out in a study of CD8 T cells in Susac syndrome. Whole-study findings and limits: As the study acknowledged, the number of individuals in its TCR sequencing and HLA analysis was relatively small.

Random hexamers served to reverse transcribe about 0.5 to 1 ug RNA. An immunoSEQ multiplex PCR amplified TCR beta CDR3 over 54 Vbeta and 13 Jbeta. One entry per CDR3 protein, called by TCRdb with MiXCR from the immunoSEQ multiplex PCR reads. Of fewer than 250,000 distinct CDR3 sequences listed, roughly 92% are singletons. The CDR3 is 16 amino acids. J lost 2 bases, V lost 4 bases, and 5 bases had no gene match. The germline V gene has CDR1 SGHNT and CDR2 YYREEE (reference sequence). Of note for this clonotype: The antigen is undetermined.

Sequencing of TCR beta was performed on blood CD8+ T cells and on blood CD4+ T cells. Negative isolation was used for CD8+ and CD4+ T cells, and FACS enrichment was applied to TEMRA cells. The chain employs TRBV5-4 and TRBJ2-7; 14 bases map to TRBD2. Sequencing was performed on CD4+ T cells from PBMCs. This TCR came from a human donor in good health. As DNA, the CDR3 is TGTGCCAGCAGCCCGGGACTAGCGGGGGTCACCTACGAGCAGTACTTC. Its protein product is CASSPGLAGVTYEQYF.